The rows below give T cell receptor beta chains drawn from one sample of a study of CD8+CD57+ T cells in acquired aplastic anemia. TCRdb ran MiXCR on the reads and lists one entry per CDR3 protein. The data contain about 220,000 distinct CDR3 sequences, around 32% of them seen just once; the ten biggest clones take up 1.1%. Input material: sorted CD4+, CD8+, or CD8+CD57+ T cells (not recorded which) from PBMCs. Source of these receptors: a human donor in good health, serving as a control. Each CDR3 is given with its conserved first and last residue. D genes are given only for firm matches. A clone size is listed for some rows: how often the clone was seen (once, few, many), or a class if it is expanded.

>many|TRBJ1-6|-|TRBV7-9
TGTGCCAGCAGTAGCACCTATAATTCACCCCTCCACTTT
CASSSTYNSPLHF
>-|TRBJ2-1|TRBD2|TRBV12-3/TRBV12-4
TGTGCCAGCAGTAAGCGGACTAGTGGTTCCTCCTACAATGAGCAGTTCTTC
CASSKRTSGSSYNEQFF
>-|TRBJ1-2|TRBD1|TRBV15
TGTGCCACCAGCAGAGATGGAGGGACAGGGGAGTCTTACACCTTC
CATSRDGGTGESYTF
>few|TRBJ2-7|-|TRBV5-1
TGCGCCAGCAGCTTGGAGCCACAAACCTACGAGCAGTACTTC
CASSLEPQTYEQYF
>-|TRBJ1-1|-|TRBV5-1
TGCGCCAGCAGGGATTCCGGGACACTGAACACTGAAGCTTTCTTT
CASRDSGTLNTEAFF
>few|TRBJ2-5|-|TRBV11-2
TGTGCCAGCAGCTTAGTGGGTCACAGGGTAGGAGTCCAAGAGACCCAGTACTTC
CASSLVGHRVGVQETQYF
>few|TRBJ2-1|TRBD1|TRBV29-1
TGCAGTGGACAGGGGACCTTCAATGAGCAGTTCTTC
CSGQGTFNEQFF
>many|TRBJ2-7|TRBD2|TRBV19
TGTGCCAGTATTAACGTTTGGCGGGGACTACCCACGGGTGAGCAGTACTTC
CASINVWRGLPTGEQYF
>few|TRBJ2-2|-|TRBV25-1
TGTGCCAGCAGTTTAAGGGCTAGCGTGAACACCGGGGAGCTGTTTTTT
CASSLRASVNTGELFF
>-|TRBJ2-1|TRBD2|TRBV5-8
TGTGCCAGCAGCTCGGGACTAGCGTACAATGAGCAGTTCTTC
CASSSGLAYNEQFF
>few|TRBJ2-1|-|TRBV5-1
TGCGCCAGCAGCTTGGCCACAGCGTACTACAATGAGCAGTTCTTC
CASSLATAYYNEQFF
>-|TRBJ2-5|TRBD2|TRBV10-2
TGCGCCAGCAGTGAGCAAGGGACTACCCAAGAGACCCAGTACTTC
CASSEQGTTQETQYF
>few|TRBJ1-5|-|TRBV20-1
TGCAGTGCTGGCGGTAGGCAACCCAATCAGCCCCAGCATTTT
CSAGGRQPNQPQHF
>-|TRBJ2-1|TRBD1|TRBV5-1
TGCGCCAGCAGCTACCAGGGACAGACCTCCTACAATGAGCAGTTCTTC
CASSYQGQTSYNEQFF
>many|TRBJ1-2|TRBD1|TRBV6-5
TGTGCCAGCAGTTGGGACAGAAACTATGGCTACACCTTC
CASSWDRNYGYTF
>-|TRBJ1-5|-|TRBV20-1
TGCAGTGCCAGCTCAGAAAACAGGGAGTCGTACGGCAATCAGCCCCAGCATTTT
CSASSENRESYGNQPQHF
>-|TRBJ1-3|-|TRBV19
TGTGCCAGCAGTGGACAAGCCAGGGGCGCTCGCTCTGGAAACACCATATATTTT
CASSGQARGARSGNTIYF
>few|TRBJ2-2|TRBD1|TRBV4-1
TGCGCCAGCAGCCAAGAGAGGGGGCGGGTCACCGGGGAGCTGTTTTTT
CASSQERGRVTGELFF
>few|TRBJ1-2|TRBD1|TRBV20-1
TGCAGTGCTAACTCGACCCCCGGCAGGGGGCTCTCTGGCTACACCTTC
CSANSTPGRGLSGYTF
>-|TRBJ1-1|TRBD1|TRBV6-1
TGTGCCAGCAGTGAAGGGACAGGGCTGAGGAACACTGAAGCTTTCTTT
CASSEGTGLRNTEAFF
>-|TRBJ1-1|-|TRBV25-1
TGTGCCAGCGGGGGGCAGAGGAACACTGAAGCTTTCTTT
CASGGQRNTEAFF
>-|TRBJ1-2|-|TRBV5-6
TGTGCCAGCAGCTTGTCAGGGGTTAATTCCCTCTTC
CASSLSGVNSLF
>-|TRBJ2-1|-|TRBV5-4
TGTGCCAGCAGCTTGGACAGCAGAAGCTCCTACAATGAGCAGTTCTTC
CASSLDSRSSYNEQFF
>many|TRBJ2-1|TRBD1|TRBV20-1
TGCAGTGCCAGGACAGGGGGGACGTATGAGCAGTTCTTC
CSARTGGTYEQFF
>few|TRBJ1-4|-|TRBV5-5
TGTGCCAGCAGCTATGCACAGGGAGGCTTTGAAAAACTGTTTTTT
CASSYAQGGFEKLFF
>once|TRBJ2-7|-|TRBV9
TGTGCCAGCAGCGTAGTTTGGACTTGTCCCAAATTTTCCGAGCAGTACTTC
CASSVVWTCPKFSEQYF